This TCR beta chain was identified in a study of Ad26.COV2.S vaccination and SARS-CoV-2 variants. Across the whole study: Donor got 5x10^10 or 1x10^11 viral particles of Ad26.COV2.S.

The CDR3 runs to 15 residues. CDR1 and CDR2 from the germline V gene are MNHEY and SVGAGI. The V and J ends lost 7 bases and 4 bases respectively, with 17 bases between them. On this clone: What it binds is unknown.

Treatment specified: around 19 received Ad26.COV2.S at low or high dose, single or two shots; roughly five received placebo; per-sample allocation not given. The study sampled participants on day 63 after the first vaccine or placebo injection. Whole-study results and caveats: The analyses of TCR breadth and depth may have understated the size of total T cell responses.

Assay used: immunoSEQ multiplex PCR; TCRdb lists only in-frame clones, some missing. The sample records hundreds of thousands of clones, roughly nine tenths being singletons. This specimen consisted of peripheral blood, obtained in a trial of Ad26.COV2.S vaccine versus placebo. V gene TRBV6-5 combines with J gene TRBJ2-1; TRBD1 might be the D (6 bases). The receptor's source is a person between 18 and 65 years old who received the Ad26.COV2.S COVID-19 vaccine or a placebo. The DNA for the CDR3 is TGTGCCAGCACTCCCGCCAGGGGTTTGTACAATGAGCAGTTCTTC. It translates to CASTPARGLYNEQFF.